This T cell receptor (beta chain) was identified in a study of regulatory T cells in long-lasting Graves disease. The CDR3 loop spans 14 amino acids. The V segment lost 0 bases and the J segment 6 bases; nucleotides outside the gene matches: 2. Germline V gene lookup returns CDR1 MNHEY and CDR2 SVGAGI. The time point denotes: persistent/refractory GD, antithyroid drugs over 5 years with positive TRAb. There was RNA extracted from PBMCs, and the TCR library was made from it. HTBI primers from iRepertoire and Arm-PCR of CDR3 regions yielded the TCR beta libraries. TCRdb re-called the multiplex PCR reads with MiXCR, one entry per CDR3 protein. Counted here are 400,000 to 500,000 distinct CDR3 sequences, around 21% occurring once; the ten biggest clones make up over 7.5%.

The sequence was obtained from a female donor with Graves disease. Sequencing was performed on peripheral blood mononuclear cells (PBMCs), taken when the disease was refractory, from a patient treated with antithyroid drugs. The chain joins TRBV6-5 to TRBJ2-7, with 10 bases fitting TRBD1. CDR3 coding DNA: TGTGCCAGCAGTTACTCGACAGGGGGCGGCGAGCAGTACTTC. This sequence encodes CASSYSTGGGEQYF.